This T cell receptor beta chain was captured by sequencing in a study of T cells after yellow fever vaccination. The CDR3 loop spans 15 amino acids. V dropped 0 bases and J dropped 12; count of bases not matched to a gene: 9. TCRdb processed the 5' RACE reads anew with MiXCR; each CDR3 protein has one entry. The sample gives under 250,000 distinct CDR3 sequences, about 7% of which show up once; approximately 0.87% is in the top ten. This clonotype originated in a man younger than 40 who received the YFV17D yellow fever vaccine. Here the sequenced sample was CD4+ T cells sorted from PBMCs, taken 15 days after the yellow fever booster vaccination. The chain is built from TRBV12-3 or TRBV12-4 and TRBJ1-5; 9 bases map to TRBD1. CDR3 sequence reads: CASSLASGTGYGQHF. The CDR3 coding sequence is TGTGCCAGCAGTTTAGCTTCCGGGACAGGGTACGGCCAGCATTTT.